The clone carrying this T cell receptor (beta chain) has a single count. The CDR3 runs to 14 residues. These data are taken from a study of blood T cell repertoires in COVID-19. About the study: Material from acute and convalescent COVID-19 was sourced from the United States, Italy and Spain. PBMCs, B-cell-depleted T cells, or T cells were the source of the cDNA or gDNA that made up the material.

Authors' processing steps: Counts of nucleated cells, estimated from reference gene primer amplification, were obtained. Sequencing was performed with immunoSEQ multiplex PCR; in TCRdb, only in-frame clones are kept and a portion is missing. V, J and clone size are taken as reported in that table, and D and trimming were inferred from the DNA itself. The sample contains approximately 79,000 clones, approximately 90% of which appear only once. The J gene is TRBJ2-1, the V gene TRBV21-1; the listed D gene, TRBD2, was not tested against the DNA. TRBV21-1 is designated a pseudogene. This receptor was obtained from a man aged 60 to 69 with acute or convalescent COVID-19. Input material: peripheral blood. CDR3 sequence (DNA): TGTGCCAGCAGCATCGATAGCTCCTACAATGAGCAGTTCTTC. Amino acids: CASSIDSSYNEQFF.